Shown below are 18 T cell receptor beta chains from a single sample sequenced in a study of shared clonotypes between healthy human individuals (dated by TCRdb to the early 2020s). Libraries were constructed by the immunoSEQ multiplex PCR assay. Entries here come from immuneACCESS through TCRdb and include only in-frame sequences with V and J called. Some clones fail to appear in such tables; in the studies checked, an unresolved V gene covers under half of the shortfall, and the cause of the remainder is unknown. The sample data list about 1.1 million clones, and 78% of these were observed just once. The leading ten clones occupy about 0.52% of the sample. The sequenced material came from memory CD4+ T cells from PBMCs. The cell subset or site tag for this specimen amounts to: CD45RA-negative fraction. The receptors here all came from a man aged 18 to 30 in good health. Some clones in this sample may be carry-over from other donors' samples.

This chain joins TRBV28 and TRBJ2-7, with TRBD2 matching 12 bases. The germline CDR1 and CDR2 sequences are MDHEN and SYDVKM. V shed 5 bases and J 4 bases; nucleotides not matched to a gene: 6. There are 15 residues in the CDR3. CDR3 protein: CASSTTTSGSYEQYF. As DNA, the CDR3 is TGTGCCAGCAGTACCACGACTAGCGGGAGTTACGAGCAGTACTTC.

This chain joins TRBV9 and TRBJ1-4; 9 nucleotides line up with TRBD1. The CDR3 runs to 18 residues. Germline loops: CDR1 SGDLS, CDR2 YYNGEE. With 4 bases clipped from V and 10 bases from J, the junction kept 20 bases outside the gene matches. The CDR3 sequence: CASSTTTGGVGARGKLFF. In DNA form, the CDR3 reads TGTGCCAGCAGCACTACCACAGGGGGCGTTGGGGCTAGGGGAAAACTGTTTTTT.

The chain joins TRBV7-9 to TRBJ1-1; 9 positions match TRBD1. Germline CDR1 and CDR2: SEHNR and FQNEAQ (reference sequence). The CDR3 runs 15 residues. Germline trimming cut 0 bases from V and 4 bases from J; bases unmatched to any gene: 3. CDR3 nucleotides: TGTGCCAGCAGCTTAGCAAGGGACAGGGCCACTGAAGCTTTCTTT. It is translated as CASSLARDRATEAFF.

The gene calls are TRBV6-5 and TRBJ1-2; D perhaps matches TRBD1 (5 bases). Germline V lookup: CDR1 MNHEY, CDR2 SVGAGI. The CDR3 spans 13 residues. V lost 2 bases, J lost 3 bases, and 7 bases lay in between. CDR3 DNA: TGTGCCAGCAGTTACAGGGGATACTATGGCTACACCTTC. Residues: CASSYRGYYGYTF.

This clone was found once. V and J are TRBV10-3 and TRBJ1-5, with TRBD1 matching 8 bases. Trimming removed 5 bases from V and 7 bases from J; junction bases left unmatched: 4. CDR3 length: 13 amino acids. Germline loops: CDR1 ENHRY, CDR2 SYGVKD. CDR3 DNA: TGTGCCATCAGTACAGGGGGTGGGCAGCCCCAGCATTTT. Its translation is CAISTGGGQPQHF.

The chain is built from TRBV6-6 and TRBJ2-7, with 7 positions matching TRBD2. Germline CDR1 is MNHNY and CDR2 is SVGAGI (reference sequence). With V trimmed by 7 bases and J by 4 bases, 7 bases remained unmatched. The CDR3 sequence is 13 residues long. The CDR3 DNA is TGTGCCAGCACGACTAGCAATAAGTACGAGCAGTACTTC. Translating it yields CASTTSNKYEQYF.

The chain is built from TRBV7-6 and TRBJ2-7; unclear D gene. The V gene lost 5 bases and the J gene lost 0 bases, with 17 bases spanning the gap. The V gene's germline CDR1 is SGHVS and CDR2 FNYEAQ. This CDR3 contains 16 residues. CDR3 sequence: CASSPEMSSTSYEQYF. The CDR3 DNA sequence: TGTGCCAGCAGCCCCGAAATGTCCTCCACCTCCTACGAGCAGTACTTC.

With regard to this clone: Other DNA sequences from this sample encode an identical CDR3 as well. V is TRBV27 and J is TRBJ2-6; perhaps D is TRBD1 or TRBD2 (5 bases each). CDR3 length: 15 amino acids. Germline V gene lookup returns CDR1 MNHEY and CDR2 SMNVEV (reference sequence). With 6 bases removed from V and 1 base from J, the gap between germline ends came to 10 bases. CDR3 in amino acids: CASSLWGSGANVLTF. For the CDR3, the DNA is TGTGCCAGCAGCCTTTGGGGGTCTGGGGCCAACGTCCTGACTTTC. The full variable domain, in which reference TRBV27 and TRBJ2-6 provide the parts outside the CDR3, is EAQVTQNPRYLITVTGKKLTVTCSQNMNHEYMSWYRQDPGLGLRQIYYSMNVEVTDKGDVPEGYKVSRKEKRNFPLILESPSPNQTSLYFCASSLWGSGANVLTFGAGSRLTVL.

V gene TRBV5-4 combines with J gene TRBJ2-1, with D perhaps TRBD2 (6 bases). Germline V gene lookup returns CDR1 SGHNT and CDR2 YYREEE (reference sequence). Deletions cut 0 bases from V and 2 bases from J, with 9 bases between. The CDR3 spans 15 residues. CDR3: CASSLGAGPYNEQFF. The CDR3 DNA is TGTGCCAGCAGCTTGGGGGCGGGGCCCTACAATGAGCAGTTCTTC. The full variable domain, rest sourced from reference TRBV5-4 and TRBJ2-1, is ETGVTQSPTHLIKTRGQQVTLRCSSQSGHNTVSWYQQALGQGPQFIFQYYREEENGRGNFPPRFSGLQFPNYSSELNVNALELDDSALYLCASSLGAGPYNEQFFGPGTRLTVL.

The table lists this clone with a count of one. Possible read error: a much larger clone is one base away. The chain uses TRBV2 and TRBJ2-7, with TRBD1 matching over 8 bases. Germline CDR1 SNHLY, CDR2 FYNNEI. The CDR3 consists of 14 residues. The ends lost 6 bases at V and 2 bases at J; junction bases unmatched: 6. CDR3 DNA sequence: TGTGCCAGCAGCGAACAGGGGGTGCCCTACGAGCAGTACTTC. The encoded protein is CASSEQGVPYEQYF.

The genes are TRBV30 and TRBJ2-7; D remains ambiguous. Between the trimmed V and J ends, which lost 0 bases and 2 bases, there was a span of 11 bases. The length of the CDR3 is 14 residues. Germline V gene lookup returns CDR1 GTSNPN and CDR2 SVGIG (reference sequence). CDR3 DNA sequence: TGTGCCTGGAGTGTACTACTGCCAACCTACGAGCAGTACTTC. Encoded protein: CAWSVLLPTYEQYF.

The CDR3 loop is CASSYTLLEGEQYF. CDR3 sequence (DNA): TGTGCCAGCAGTTACACCCTCTTGGAGGGCGAGCAGTACTTC. The chain carries TRBV6-5 and TRBJ2-7; the D gene is possibly TRBD2 (6 bases). The CDR3 is 14 amino acids. Per germline, CDR1 MNHEY and CDR2 SVGAGI. V was clipped by 2 bases and J by 6 bases, with 14 bases between them.

This clone has just a few counts. The chain joins TRBV28 to TRBJ1-5, with 9 nucleotides matching TRBD1. Trimming took 6 bases from V and 5 from J; bases not matched to a gene: 8. CDR1 and CDR2 (germline): MDHEN, SYDVKM. The CDR3 runs to 15 residues. In DNA form, the CDR3 reads TGTGCCAGCAGCCCAGACAGGGGGTACGATCAGCCCCAGCATTTT. This translates into CASSPDRGYDQPQHF.

The rearrangement uses TRBV28 and TRBJ1-5; 7 positions agree with TRBD1. The CDR3 contains 15 residues. Germline CDR1 MDHEN, CDR2 SYDVKM. V shed 7 bases and J 6 bases; nucleotides not matched to a gene: 12. In nucleotides, the CDR3 is TGTGCCAGCAACTCAGGGGGAGGGGGCGGTCAGCCCCAGCATTTT. Translated: CASNSGGGGGQPQHF.

This clone was counted between two and nine times. The chain is built from TRBV11-2 and TRBJ2-7; no clear D. Trimming pared 3 bases from V and 7 bases from J, leaving 22 bases between. CDR1 and CDR2 from the germline V gene are SGHAT and FQNNGV. There are 16 residues in the CDR3. This CDR3 is CASSFLVVTEWGEQYF. The CDR3 region has the DNA TGTGCCAGCAGCTTCCTGGTAGTGACGGAATGGGGAGAGCAGTACTTC.

The chain employs TRBV10-2 and TRBJ2-3; tentatively, D is TRBD2 (6 bases). The CDR3 covers 14 residues. Between the trimmed V and J ends, which lost 2 bases and 3 bases, there was a span of 9 bases. Germline V gives CDR1 WSHSY, CDR2 SAAADI. The CDR3: CASSEPTRTDTQYF. The CDR3 DNA is TGCGCCAGCAGTGAGCCGACTAGGACAGATACGCAGTATTTT.

This clone was seen just once. The chain couples TRBV6-6 to TRBJ2-3; TRBD2 aligns across 7 bases. The CDR3 consists of 14 residues. The V gene's germline CDR1 is MNHNY and CDR2 SVGAGI (reference sequence). J gave up 6 bases and V 2 bases, and 5 bases lay outside the gene matches. Written as DNA, the CDR3 is TGTGCCAGCAGTTACCTCCGGGGAGGGGATACGCAGTATTTT. Residues: CASSYLRGGDTQYF.

As concerns this clone: Distinct nucleotide sequences in the sample also encode this CDR3. The rearrangement joins TRBV9 to TRBJ2-1; TRBD2 might be the D (5 bases). The CDR3 is 16 residues long. CDR1 and CDR2 from the germline V gene are SGDLS and YYNGEE. The V gene lost 1 base and the J gene lost 1 base, with 12 bases spanning the gap. The CDR3 nucleotides are TGTGCCAGCAGCGTACGAGGGAGCCATTCCTACAATGAGCAGTTCTTC. Its translation is CASSVRGSHSYNEQFF.